What follows are 31 T cell receptor beta chains derived from one specimen sequenced in a study of CD8 T cells in ankylosing spondylitis. TCRdb recomputed calls from the 5' RACE reads with MiXCR, one row per CDR3 protein. The repertoire holds more than 300,000 distinct CDR3 sequences, with 11% as singletons. Sequenced: blood, either unsorted or a sorted T cell fraction (not recorded which). These receptor sequences come from a female donor with ankylosing spondylitis or in good health (not recorded which).

In this sample, this clonotype turned up many times. The genes are TRBV2 and TRBJ2-7, with D possibly TRBD2 on 5 matching bases. The V gene lost 7 bases and the J gene lost 3 bases, with 13 bases spanning the gap. The CDR3 is 13 residues long. Germline-derived CDR1 and CDR2 are SNHLY and FYNNEI. The CDR3 region has the DNA TGTGCCAGCAAGTATGAGCGGAACTACGAGCAGTACTTC. It codes for CASKYERNYEQYF.

This clonotype came up a few times. The chain combines TRBV24-1 with TRBJ2-1, with TRBD2 matching 11 bases. There are 16 residues in the CDR3. Trimming removed 4 bases from V and 4 bases from J; junction bases left unmatched: 5. From germline, CDR1 is KGHDR and CDR2 SFDVKD. The CDR3 DNA sequence: TGTGCCACCAGTGACCTAGCGGGGGGAGAGTACAATGAGCAGTTCTTC. The encoded protein is CATSDLAGGEYNEQFF.

This clonotype was observed many times. This chain joins TRBV28 and TRBJ2-7, with D perhaps matching TRBD2 (5 bases). The germline V gene has CDR1 MDHEN and CDR2 SYDVKM. The CDR3 spans 17 residues. V lost 10 bases to trimming and J lost 3 bases, with 28 bases between them. The CDR3 protein is CAISPLLPANGDYEQYF. The CDR3 DNA sequence: TGTGCCATTTCCCCCCTTCTACCCGCAAACGGGGACTACGAGCAGTACTTC.

This clonotype was counted only a few times. The chain combines TRBV27 with TRBJ2-7; D might be TRBD1 (6 bases). CDR3 length: 18 amino acids. Looked up from germline, CDR1 is MNHEY and CDR2 is SMNVEV (reference sequence). Trimming cost V 0 bases and J 5 bases, with 23 bases left between them. The CDR3 is CASSLSLIPTERGNEQYF. The CDR3 region has the DNA TGTGCCAGCAGTTTATCCCTAATCCCGACAGAAAGGGGGAACGAGCAGTACTTC.

This clonotype was observed many times. This rearrangement joins TRBV19 to TRBJ2-1; D call uncertain. The CDR3 runs to 13 residues. V lost 7 bases, J lost 6 bases, and 13 bases lay in between. Germline CDR1 and CDR2: LNHDA and SQIVND (reference sequence). CDR3 loop: CASKVARSNEQFF. The DNA of the CDR3 is TGTGCCAGTAAAGTAGCCAGGTCCAATGAGCAGTTCTTC.

The sample holds many counts of this clonotype. The chain carries TRBV6-5 and TRBJ2-5; D may be TRBD2 (6 bases). Germline CDR1 and CDR2: MNHEY and SVGAGI. Trimming removed 2 bases at V and 4 bases at J, with 11 bases between. The CDR3 spans 14 residues. DNA for the CDR3: TGTGCCAGCAGTTACAGGTTGCGGGGAGAGACCCAGTACTTC. Amino acid sequence: CASSYRLRGETQYF.

This clonotype was found many times. J is TRBJ2-1 and V is TRBV20-1, with 10 bases that match TRBD2. CDR1 is DFQATT, CDR2 SNEGSKA, per germline (reference sequence). This CDR3 has 13 residues. V lost 6 bases, J lost 12 bases, and 11 bases stayed unmatched. The CDR3 spells CSALLSGRASQFF. In DNA, the CDR3 is TGCAGTGCCCTCCTGAGCGGGAGGGCCTCGCAGTTCTTC.

This clonotype has just a few counts. The V call is TRBV20-1, the J call TRBJ1-5, with 9 bases identical to TRBD1. The CDR3 is 15 amino acids. Germline V gene sequence: CDR1 DFQATT, CDR2 SNEGSKA (reference sequence). V gave up 7 bases and J gave up 3 bases; unmatched junction bases: 10. DNA of the CDR3: TGCAGTGTTCCGGGACAGGGAGACCTCAATCAGCCCCAGCATTTT. This gives the protein CSVPGQGDLNQPQHF.

This clonotype was observed a handful of times. DNA of the CDR3: TGTGCCAGCAGCTTAGGGGTGGGGTCCACCGGGGAGCTGTTTTTT. It translates to CASSLGVGSTGELFF. The rearrangement uses TRBV7-8 and TRBJ2-2; D unclear. There are 15 residues in the CDR3. Between the trimmed V and J ends, which lost 1 base and 4 bases, there was a span of 10 bases. The germline V gene has CDR1 SGHVS and CDR2 FQNEAQ.

This clonotype was recorded at least ten times. Relative to the germline gene, one junction end is altered; a read error may explain this. V is TRBV7-2 and J is TRBJ1-2, with 7 bases lining up with TRBD1. Germline CDR1 and CDR2: SGHTA and FQGNSA. The CDR3 contains 13 residues. DNA for the CDR3: TGTGCCAGCAGCTTCGTTAAGGGACAGACAGCAAGCTTC. It codes for CASSFVKGQTASF.

This clonotype was counted at least ten times. The chain couples TRBV4-3 to TRBJ2-3, with TRBD1 matching 7 bases. The CDR3 extends over 16 amino acids. Germline V lookup: CDR1 LGHNA, CDR2 YSLEER. V lost 1 base, J lost 6 bases, and 10 bases stayed unmatched. The CDR3 loop is CASSQGLRQGRDTQYF. The CDR3 nucleotides are TGCGCCAGCAGCCAAGGTTTACGACAGGGAAGGGATACGCAGTATTTT.

The table lists this clonotype with many counts. The junction differs from germline at one of its ends, possibly a read error. The chain carries TRBV6-1 and TRBJ2-7, with 7 bases aligning to TRBD1. The CDR3 covers 15 residues. CDR1 MNHNS and CDR2 SASEGT come from the germline V gene. The CDR3 is CASSPGDRESSEQYF. The CDR3 DNA reads TGTGCCAGCAGTCCCGGAGACAGGGAATCCTCCGAGCAGTACTTC.

The sample holds one count of this clonotype. The chain uses TRBV5-2 and TRBJ2-7; the table's D call TRBD2 went unverified against the DNA. TRBV5-2 is given as a pseudogene. This CDR3 contains 12 residues. CDR3 nucleotide sequence: TGTGCCATGGGCCGCGAGCGCGACGAGCAGTACTTC. Its translation: CAMGRERDEQYF.

This clonotype was observed a handful of times. The gene calls are TRBV7-9 and TRBJ2-7; D is unresolved. CDR1 is SEHNR and CDR2 is FQNEAQ in the germline V gene (reference sequence). The length of the CDR3 is 15 residues. Between the trimmed V and J ends, which lost 5 bases and 6 bases, there was a span of 20 bases. DNA for the CDR3: TGTGCCAGCAGCCCCCTCTCAACCCCCCGCAGCGAGCAGTACTTC. It codes for CASSPLSTPRSEQYF.

This clonotype showed up just a few times. This rearrangement joins TRBV19 to TRBJ2-7, with TRBD1 matching 7 bases. The CDR3 runs to 14 residues. After removal of 3 bases from V and 2 bases from J, the junction contained 4 bases not matched to a gene. Germline CDR1 is LNHDA and CDR2 is SQIVND (reference sequence). The CDR3: CASSILDRPYEQYF. The CDR3 coding sequence is TGTGCCAGTAGTATCCTGGACAGGCCCTACGAGCAGTACTTC. Full variable domain (rest looked up from reference TRBV19 and TRBJ2-7): DGGITQSPKYLFRKEGQNVTLSCEQNLNHDAMYWYRQDPGQGLRLIYYSQIVNDFQKGDIAEGYSVSREKKESFPLTVTSAQKNPTAFYLCASSILDRPYEQYFGPGTRLTVT.

This clonotype was observed a few times. The chain carries TRBV5-1 and TRBJ2-2; D is possibly TRBD1 or TRBD2 (5 bases each). Germline-derived CDR1 and CDR2 are SGHRS and YFSETQ. The CDR3 is made up of 14 amino acids. Trimming took 6 bases from V and 1 from J, leaving 10 bases between them. CDR3 bases: TGCGCCAGCATGGGGACGTTGAACACCGGGGAGCTGTTTTTT. Protein product: CASMGTLNTGELFF.

This clonotype was recorded many times. The genes are TRBV10-2 and TRBJ2-1; 12 bases are shared with TRBD2. V lost 2 bases to trimming and J lost 16 bases; unmatched junction nucleotides: 9. The CDR3 is made up of 14 amino acids. CDR1 and CDR2 (germline): WSHSY, SAAADI. The CDR3 DNA is TGCGCCAGCAGTGAGCCGAGCCTAGCGGGAGGGCGATTCTTC. Its protein is CASSEPSLAGGRFF.

The table lists this clonotype with many counts. The rearrangement links TRBV5-1 to TRBJ2-6, with D uncertain. Germline lookup yields CDR1 SGHRS and CDR2 YFSETQ. The CDR3 runs 14 residues. The V end lost 5 bases, the J end lost 0 bases, and 6 bases lay between the germline ends. CDR3 loop: CASRVSSGANVLTF. The CDR3 DNA is TGCGCCAGCAGGGTGAGCTCTGGGGCCAACGTCCTGACTTTC.

This clonotype was counted ten times or more. The chain employs TRBV20-1 and TRBJ2-1; 7 bases are shared with TRBD1. The CDR3 covers 16 residues. Looked up from germline, CDR1 is DFQATT and CDR2 is SNEGSKA (reference sequence). V lost 6 bases, J lost 5 bases, and 16 bases stayed unmatched. CDR3 sequence (DNA): TGCAGTGCCCCCTCCATCACCGGGACAGCAAACAATGAGCAGTTCTTC. Residues: CSAPSITGTANNEQFF.

In regard to this clonotype: A read error is possible here, since a much larger clone lies one base away. This chain uses TRBV7-9 with TRBJ2-2, with 7 bases aligning to TRBD1. CDR1 SEHNR and CDR2 FQNEAQ come from the germline V gene (reference sequence). This CDR3 is built from 17 residues. The CDR3 sequence: CASSLLKGGWNTGEPFF. CDR3 nucleotide sequence: TGTGCCAGCAGCTTACTGAAAGGGGGCTGGAACACCGGGGAGCCGTTTTTT.

This clonotype has at least ten counts. This rearrangement joins TRBV20-1 to TRBJ1-2; TRBD1 aligns across 9 bases. This CDR3 has 15 amino acids. Germline CDR1 and CDR2: DFQATT and SNEGSKA (reference sequence). Germline trimming cut 0 bases from V and 8 bases from J; bases unmatched to any gene: 10. In nucleotides, the CDR3 is TGCAGTGCTAGAGATCTCATACAGGGGGCGAGGGGCTACACCTTC. Translation: CSARDLIQGARGYTF.

About this clonotype itself: One junction end does not reproduce the germline sequence, and a read error may be involved. This chain joins TRBV20-1 and TRBJ2-6, with D perhaps matching TRBD2 (6 bases). Germline CDR1 and CDR2: DFQATT and SNEGSKA (reference sequence). CDR3 length: 18 amino acids. The CDR3 sequence is CCARDHGGYGSGANVLTF. The CDR3 DNA reads as TGCTGTGCTAGAGACCACGGGGGTTATGGATCTGGGGCCAACGTCCTGACTTTC.

In this sample, this clonotype turned up many times. The chain uses TRBV20-1 and TRBJ1-3; a weak D match, TRBD1 (5 bases). Germline V gene sequence: CDR1 DFQATT, CDR2 SNEGSKA (reference sequence). Trimming pared 6 bases from V and 0 bases from J, leaving 18 bases between. The CDR3 consists of 16 residues. CDR3 protein: CSARGEGPYSGNTIYF. The CDR3 coding sequence is TGCAGTGCCCGAGGGGAGGGTCCCTACTCTGGAAACACCATATATTTT.

The V call is TRBV12-3 or TRBV12-4, the J call TRBJ1-4; maybe TRBD1 (5 bases). The CDR3 is 19 amino acids. The V gene lost 3 bases and the J gene lost 0 bases, with 20 bases spanning the gap. CDR3 DNA sequence: TGTGCCAGCAGTTTTATAAGGGACTCGGTGTCAACAACTAATGAAAAACTGTTTTTT. Translating gives CASSFIRDSVSTTNEKLFF.

This clonotype has a count of ten or more. The chain uses TRBV6-5 and TRBJ1-1, with D possibly TRBD1 on 5 matching bases. Deletions cut 6 bases from V and 1 base from J, with 6 bases between. The length of the CDR3 is 12 residues. Germline V gene lookup returns CDR1 MNHEY and CDR2 SVGAGI. The CDR3 DNA reads as TGTGCCAGCAGGACAGAGAACACTGAAGCTTTCTTT. It specifies CASRTENTEAFF.

About this clonotype: This may stem from a read error, because a much larger clone lies one nucleotide away. Without the conserved terminal phenylalanine or tryptophan, this CDR3 likely stems from a read error. The chain joins TRBV20-1 to TRBJ1-6, with D tentatively TRBD1 (5 bases). Germline V gene sequence: CDR1 DFQATT, CDR2 SNEGSKA (reference sequence). With 5 bases removed from V and 0 bases from J, the gap between germline ends came to 14 bases. The CDR3 runs to 16 residues. The CDR3 spells CSASPFDSSYNSPLHL. CDR3 DNA sequence: TGCAGTGCTTCACCTTTCGACAGCTCCTATAATTCACCCCTCCACCTT.

The sample holds many counts of this clonotype. This chain's CDR3 is CASGTGPEDTQYF. The CDR3 DNA sequence: TGTGCCAGCGGGACAGGGCCTGAAGATACGCAGTATTTT. The rearrangement joins TRBV5-5 to TRBJ2-3; 9 nucleotides match TRBD1. In germline, CDR1 is SGHKS, CDR2 YYEKEE (reference sequence). The CDR3 loop spans 13 amino acids. The V gene end was trimmed by 7 bases and the J gene end by 5 bases; junction bases not matched to a gene: 5.

This clonotype occurred a few times. The rearrangement joins TRBV20-1 to TRBJ1-6; 11 bases align to TRBD1. From germline, CDR1 is DFQATT and CDR2 SNEGSKA (reference sequence). With 3 bases clipped from V and 1 base from J, the junction kept 2 bases outside the gene matches. The CDR3 runs 16 residues. The CDR3 is CSARGDRGSYNSPLHF. CDR3 DNA sequence: TGCAGTGCTAGGGGGGACAGGGGGTCCTATAATTCACCCCTCCACTTT.

This clonotype turned up a few times. The rearrangement uses TRBV7-7 and TRBJ2-1; 8 bases match TRBD1. Germline trimming cut 3 bases from V and 8 bases from J; bases unmatched to any gene: 9. The CDR3 is made up of 15 amino acids. Looked up from germline, CDR1 is SSHAT and CDR2 is FNYEAQ (reference sequence). The CDR3 coding sequence is TGTGCCAGCAGCTTCGGACAGGGTGAGGGCTATGAGCAGTTCTTC. Translating it yields CASSFGQGEGYEQFF.

The chain joins TRBV5-1 to TRBJ2-3; the D gene is possibly TRBD2 (5 bases). V lost 4 bases and J lost 2, with 8 bases in between. Germline CDR1 and CDR2: SGHRS and YFSETQ. The CDR3 is 13 amino acids. The CDR3 region is CASSPGDTDTQYF. The CDR3 DNA reads TGCGCCAGCAGCCCCGGGGACACAGATACGCAGTATTTT.

This clonotype was found many times. The genes are TRBV20-1 and TRBJ2-1, with TRBD2 matching over 15 bases. V trimming: 4 bases; J trimming: 3 bases; junction bases outside the gene matches: 1. The CDR3 is 15 amino acids. CDR1 and CDR2 from the germline V gene are DFQATT and SNEGSKA (reference sequence). The CDR3 DNA reads as TGCAGTGCTAAGGGACTAGCGGGGGGCTACAATGAGCAGTTCTTC. Encoded protein: CSAKGLAGGYNEQFF.